This TCR beta chain originates from a study of blood T cell repertoires in COVID-19. Study details: COVID-19 samples, acute and convalescent, were from the United States, Italy and Spain. T cells, B-cell-depleted T cells, or PBMCs provided the cDNA or gDNA that served as material.

Per the original data handling: Amplification of reference gene primers provided the estimated nucleated cell counts. The data were produced by immunoSEQ multiplex PCR, yet TCRdb's version contains in-frame clones alone and is incomplete. D and trimming were read from the DNA, whereas the V and J calls and clone size are those reported in that table. This sample has around 150,000 clones, with 60% to 85% found just once. CDR3 length: 15 amino acids. J lost 9 bases, V lost 3 bases, and 11 bases had no gene match. Germline CDR1 is LNHNV and CDR2 is YYDKDF (reference sequence). The sequenced sample was peripheral blood. The sequence came from a man aged 45 to 65 with acute or convalescent COVID-19. V and J are TRBV15 and TRBJ2-1; 7 nucleotides line up with TRBD1. The CDR3 nucleotides read TGTGCCACCAGCAGGGGACAGTTCGGTATGATTGAGCAGTTCTTC. It is translated as CATSRGQFGMIEQFF.